This is a list of T cell receptor beta chains from one sample in a study of T cell responses to AZD1222 COVID-19 vaccine. Sequencing was performed with immunoSEQ multiplex PCR; in TCRdb, only in-frame clones are kept and a portion is missing. The sample lists some 75,000 clones; about 88% were seen once. This specimen was peripheral blood, taken on day 0 of AZD1222 vaccination. Receptors were obtained from an adult in good health. Both conserved end residues are part of each CDR3.

v_call	j_call	cdr3_aa
TRBV2	TRBJ2-2	CASSEDSPNTGELFF
TRBV2	TRBJ2-5	CASSVTRVLQETQYF
TRBV3-1/TRBV3-2	TRBJ1-1	CASRGVVVNTEAFF
TRBV20-1	TRBJ1-6	CSASERRTFGSPLHF
TRBV7-2	TRBJ1-5	CASSLTTVGQPQHF
TRBV7-2	TRBJ2-7	CASSFGTSGISYEQYF
TRBV11-3	TRBJ1-1	CASSTGTGAVTEAFF
TRBV28	TRBJ2-3	CASTYGLAGGDDTQYF
TRBV30	TRBJ1-2	CAWSPGGVYGYTF
TRBV9	TRBJ2-1	CASSASSGRGDEQFF
TRBV7-6	TRBJ2-7	CASSLTSGSSGYEQYF
TRBV29-1	TRBJ1-4	CSAGTALNEKLFF
TRBV6-4	TRBJ1-1	CASSDSSNTEAFF
TRBV18	TRBJ2-1	CASSPRLAGEGEQFF
TRBV18	TRBJ2-2	CASSPPSSGLTGELFF
TRBV5-1	TRBJ2-2	CASSPTSGSLSGGELFF
TRBV19	TRBJ2-1	CASMASGVYNEQFF
TRBV11-2	TRBJ2-5	CASSLETVQETQYF
TRBV10-2	TRBJ2-5	CASKLAGGRVGTQYF
TRBV5-1	TRBJ2-1	CASSLEGQGVGNEQFF
TRBV20-1	TRBJ2-1	CSASSAVYNEQFF
TRBV5-1	TRBJ2-7	CASSRDGSYEQYF
TRBV2	TRBJ2-3	CASRKTSGSADTQYF
TRBV6-1	TRBJ2-3	CASSELAGGPDTQYF
TRBV5-1	TRBJ2-1	CASSLELATYNEQFF
TRBV6-4	TRBJ2-1	CASSALAGGNEQFF
TRBV7-6	TRBJ2-2	CASSLVRGLAGESGELFF
TRBV7-9	TRBJ1-2	CASSPRDRANYGYTF
TRBV11-3	TRBJ1-5	CASTLGAGDQPQHF
TRBV5-4	TRBJ2-1	CASSLELAGGQDEQFF
TRBV6-6	TRBJ1-2	CASSYRGGEWNTF
TRBV28	TRBJ2-7	CASSTTRTGGAWYEQYF
TRBV2	TRBJ2-1	CASRATSAGWYNEQFF
TRBV7-8	TRBJ1-3	CASSSGGQFAGNTIYF
TRBV28	TRBJ2-1	CASLGERNNEQFF
TRBV9	TRBJ2-2	CASSDVAGGRNTGELFF
TRBV6-6	TRBJ2-2	CASSPQGVAGDTGELFF
TRBV30	TRBJ2-7	CAWTGGMNSYEQYF
TRBV2	TRBJ1-5	CASSEGPRGGNQPQHF
TRBV19	TRBJ1-5	CASSPDRFGPNQPQHF
TRBV9	TRBJ1-4	CASSPPGNEKLFF